Following are 7 T cell receptor beta chains from one sample sequenced in a study of blood T cells in healthy people across ages. It was with a sample-barcoded 5' primer and a J-beta primer mix that a second PCR of about 7 to 12 cycles was run. TCRdb analysed the 5' RACE reads with MiXCR anew, one entry per CDR3 protein. The profile covers 1.5 million to 2 million distinct CDR3 sequences, with roughly 50% appearing a single time and 2.1% taken by the ten largest. Sequenced material: blood. Receptor source: a woman aged 40 to 50 in good health.

The chain employs TRBV20-1 and TRBJ1-5; D is perhaps TRBD1 (5 bases). Germline CDR1 is DFQATT and CDR2 is SNEGSKA (reference sequence). The CDR3 runs to 16 residues. The ends were cut back, 0 bases at V and 1 base at J, with 13 bases in the middle. CDR3: CSARDLGGGSNQPQHF. The CDR3 DNA follows: TGCAGTGCTAGAGATCTCGGGGGAGGGAGCAATCAGCCCCAGCATTTT.

This clonotype was seen at least ten times. The V gene is TRBV10-3, the J gene TRBJ2-7, with 10 bases aligning to TRBD1. The germline V gene encodes CDR1 ENHRY and CDR2 SYGVKD. The CDR3 runs 15 residues. Trimming at V came to 6 bases and at J to 0 bases, leaving 5 bases not matched to a gene. This CDR3 is CAISGTGVFSYEQYF. CDR3 coding DNA: TGTGCCATCAGCGGGACAGGGGTCTTCTCCTACGAGCAGTACTTC.

J is TRBJ2-3 and V is TRBV3-1, with TRBD2 matching over 9 bases. Trimming took 4 bases from V and 5 from J; bases not matched to a gene: 13. Looked up from germline, CDR1 is LGHDT and CDR2 is YNNKEL (reference sequence). The CDR3 has 17 residues. In nucleotides, the CDR3 is TGTGCCAGCAGCCGACGACTTGGCGGGGGGGGTATAGATACGCAGTATTTT. Protein sequence: CASSRRLGGGGIDTQYF.

V and J are TRBV13 and TRBJ2-3; unclear D gene. Germline CDR1 is PRHDT and CDR2 is FYEKMQ (reference sequence). The CDR3 length is 17 residues. V lost 5 bases to trimming and J lost 2 bases, with 20 bases between them. CDR3 region: CASSLIISAKDTDTQYF. CDR3 bases: TGTGCCAGCAGCCTAATAATCAGTGCCAAGGACACAGATACGCAGTATTTT.

This clonotype showed up just a few times. For the CDR3, the DNA is TGTGCCAGCAGCCCTACAGGGGGATCTGACTACGAGCAGTACTTC. Amino acids: CASSPTGGSDYEQYF. The rearrangement joins TRBV7-9 to TRBJ2-7, with TRBD1 matching 8 bases. The CDR3 sequence is 15 residues long. CDR1 and CDR2 (germline): SEHNR, FQNEAQ (reference sequence). Unmatched junction bases numbered 9, after V lost 5 bases and J lost 3 bases.

The V gene is TRBV27, the J gene TRBJ2-5; 8 bases agree with TRBD2. V trimming: 3 bases; J trimming: 5 bases; junction bases outside the gene matches: 8. CDR3 size: 15 residues. CDR1 is MNHEY, CDR2 SMNVEV, per germline (reference sequence). The CDR3 nucleotides read TGTGCCAGCAGTTTCTACGCGGGGGGCGGGGAGACCCAGTACTTC. Amino acids: CASSFYAGGGETQYF.

The chain couples TRBV12-3 or TRBV12-4 to TRBJ2-3; D perhaps matches TRBD2 (6 bases). There are 14 residues in the CDR3. Trimming pared 8 bases from V and 0 bases from J, leaving 12 bases between. The CDR3, as DNA: TGTGCCAGCTCACGGCGGGACAGCACAGATACGCAGTATTTT. As protein: CASSRRDSTDTQYF.